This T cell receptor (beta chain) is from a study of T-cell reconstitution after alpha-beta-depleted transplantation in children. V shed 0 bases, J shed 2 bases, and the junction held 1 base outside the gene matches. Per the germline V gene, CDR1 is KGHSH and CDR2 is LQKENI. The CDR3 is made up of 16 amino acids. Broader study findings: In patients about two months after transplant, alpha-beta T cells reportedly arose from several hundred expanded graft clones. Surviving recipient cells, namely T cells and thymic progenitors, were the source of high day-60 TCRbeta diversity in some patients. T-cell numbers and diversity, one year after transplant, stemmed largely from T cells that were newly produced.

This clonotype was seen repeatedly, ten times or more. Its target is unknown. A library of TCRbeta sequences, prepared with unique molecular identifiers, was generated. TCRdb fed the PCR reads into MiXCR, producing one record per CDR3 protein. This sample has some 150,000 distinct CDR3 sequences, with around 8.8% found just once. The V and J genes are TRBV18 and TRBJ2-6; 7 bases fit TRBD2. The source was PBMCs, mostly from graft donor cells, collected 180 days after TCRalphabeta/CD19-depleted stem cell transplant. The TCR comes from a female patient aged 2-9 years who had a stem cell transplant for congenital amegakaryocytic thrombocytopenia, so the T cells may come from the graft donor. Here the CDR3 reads CASSPPGRAGANVLTF. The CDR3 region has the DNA TGTGCCAGCTCACCACCGGGGAGGGCTGGGGCCAACGTCCTGACTTTC.